These T cell receptor beta chains were read from a single sample in a study of blood T cell repertoires in COVID-19. Some clones are missing from TCRdb's copy, which holds only in-frame ones; the method was immunoSEQ multiplex PCR. Here the sample spans about 180,000 clones, approximately 85% being singletons. The sequenced material came from peripheral blood. The receptors come from a woman between 45 and 60 years old with COVID-19, enrolled during active disease. CDR3s include the opening cysteine and the closing phenylalanine or tryptophan. Each record gives: J gene, V gene, clone size, D gene, CDR3 protein, CDR3 DNA. A D gene is named only where the DNA matches it firmly. Not every row has a clone size; where given, it reads once, few, many or a size class.

TRBJ1-3 | TRBV18 | NA | NA | CASSPRISGNTIYF | TGTGCCAGCTCACCACGTATCTCTGGAAACACCATATATTTT
TRBJ1-4 | TRBV10-3 | few | NA | CAISVGVGEKLFF | TGTGCCATCAGTGTCGGGGTTGGAGAAAAACTGTTTTTT
TRBJ1-6 | TRBV13 | NA | NA | CASSFNSSPLHF | TGTGCCAGCAGCTTTAACTCGTCACCCCTCCACTTT
TRBJ1-3 | TRBV6-5 | NA | NA | CASSSPRDNPGNTIYF | TGTGCCAGCAGTTCCCCTAGGGACAACCCTGGAAACACCATATATTTT
TRBJ2-1 | TRBV7-3 | NA | TRBD2 | CASSPGTTSNEQFF | TGTGCCAGCAGTCCCGGGACTACCTCCAATGAGCAGTTCTTC
TRBJ1-5 | TRBV30 | NA | NA | CAWAEGTGQPQHF | TGTGCCTGGGCGGAGGGGACTGGTCAGCCCCAGCATTTT
TRBJ2-7 | TRBV5-8 | NA | NA | CASSLLADSYEQYF | TGTGCCAGCAGCTTGCTGGCAGACTCCTACGAGCAGTACTTC
TRBJ1-1 | TRBV25-1 | NA | NA | CASSRETEAFF | TGTGCCAGCTCCCGGGAGACTGAAGCTTTCTTT
TRBJ2-1 | TRBV30 | NA | NA | CAWRGRGGLSYNEQFF | TGTGCCTGGAGGGGGAGGGGGGGGCTCTCCTACAATGAGCAGTTCTTC
TRBJ2-1 | TRBV7-3 | once | NA | CASSSQARDNEQFF | TGTGCCAGCAGCTCACAAGCCAGGGACAATGAGCAGTTCTTC
TRBJ2-2 | TRBV21-1 | NA | NA | CASSPGGGLNTGELFF | TGTGCCAGCAGCCCAGGAGGAGGCCTGAACACCGGGGAGCTGTTTTTT
TRBJ1-6 | TRBV2 | NA | NA | CASRDTGISFENSPLHF | TGTGCCAGCAGGGATACCGGGATATCTTTTGAAAATTCACCCCTCCACTTT
TRBJ1-2 | TRBV6-5 | NA | NA | CASSYVTMGEYGYTF | TGTGCCAGCAGTTACGTCACAATGGGAGAATATGGCTACACCTTC
TRBJ1-2 | TRBV12-3/TRBV12-4 | NA | NA | CASSRDTVYGYTF | TGTGCCAGCAGCCGGGACACGGTCTATGGCTACACCTTC
TRBJ2-1 | TRBV24-1 | NA | NA | CATSDLRTGVGEQFF | TGTGCCACCAGTGATTTGCGGACCGGGGTTGGTGAGCAGTTCTTC
TRBJ2-7 | TRBV23-1 | NA | TRBD1 | CASSLLATGTGEAYEQYF | TGCGCCAGCAGTCTACTTGCTACCGGGACAGGAGAGGCCTACGAGCAGTACTTC
TRBJ1-2 | TRBV30 | NA | NA | CAWSRQPSNYGYTF | TGTGCCTGGAGTCGACAGCCATCTAACTATGGCTACACCTTC
TRBJ2-7 | TRBV11-2 | NA | NA | CASRWGDLGEQYF | TGTGCCAGCCGATGGGGAGACCTGGGAGAGCAGTACTTC
TRBJ2-7 | TRBV7-9 | many | NA | CASSPADRLAYYEQYF | TGTGCCAGCAGCCCAGCGGACAGACTCGCCTACTACGAGCAGTACTTC
TRBJ1-3 | TRBV9 | NA | NA | CASSVGSGAYSGNTIYF | TGTGCCAGCAGCGTAGGCTCAGGGGCTTACTCTGGAAACACCATATATTTT
TRBJ1-5 | TRBV28 | NA | NA | CASSPPVQPQHF | TGTGCCAGCAGCCCCCCGGTTCAGCCCCAGCATTTT
TRBJ1-1 | TRBV13 | NA | TRBD1 | CASSLATGSYFHTEAFF | TGTGCCAGCAGCTTAGCGACAGGGTCCTACTTCCACACTGAAGCTTTCTTT
TRBJ2-6 | TRBV15 | NA | TRBD1 | CATSYYPYYLGQDPSGANVLTF | TGTGCCACCAGCTACTACCCGTATTACCTGGGACAGGATCCTTCTGGGGCCAACGTCCTGACTTTC
TRBJ1-1 | TRBV6-5 | NA | TRBD1 | CASTQGAPKGTEAFF | TGTGCCAGCACTCAGGGGGCTCCTAAGGGCACTGAAGCTTTCTTT
TRBJ1-2 | TRBV11-2 | once | TRBD1 | CASSSTTGVDYGYTF | TGTGCCAGCAGCTCTACGACAGGGGTAGACTATGGCTACACCTTC
TRBJ1-6 | TRBV2 | NA | NA | CASSEMRNSPLHF | TGTGCCAGCAGTGAGATGCGGAATTCACCCCTCCACTTT
TRBJ1-5 | TRBV6-5 | NA | TRBD1 | CASSPGQADQPQHF | TGTGCCAGCAGCCCCGGACAGGCTGATCAGCCCCAGCATTTT
TRBJ2-5 | TRBV2 | NA | NA | CASRTDQETQYF | TGTGCCAGCCGGACAGACCAAGAGACCCAGTACTTC
TRBJ1-6 | TRBV9 | NA | NA | CASSVGGQPNSPLHF | TGTGCCAGCAGCGTAGGCGGACAGCCTAATTCACCCCTCCACTTT
TRBJ2-1 | TRBV25-1 | NA | TRBD1 | CASSDQGAGNEQFF | TGTGCCAGCAGTGATCAGGGGGCGGGTAATGAGCAGTTCTTC
TRBJ2-7 | TRBV28 | NA | NA | CASSLCKGGGCEQYF | TGTGCCAGCAGCTTATGCAAGGGAGGGGGGTGCGAGCAGTACTTC
TRBJ1-1 | TRBV10-3 | NA | NA | CATSTATLNTEAFF | TGTGCCACCAGTACAGCTACATTGAACACTGAAGCTTTCTTT
TRBJ1-2 | TRBV28 | NA | TRBD1 | CASSTGQSYGYTF | TGTGCCAGCAGTACGGGACAGAGCTATGGCTACACCTTC
TRBJ2-3 | TRBV6-6 | NA | TRBD2 | CASSYGLAADTQYF | TGTGCCAGCAGTTATGGTCTAGCGGCAGATACGCAGTATTTT
TRBJ1-4 | TRBV4-1 | NA | TRBD1 | CASSQDPNHGRTGGVKEKLFF | TGCGCCAGCAGCCAAGATCCCAACCATGGCCGGACAGGGGGCGTAAAAGAAAAACTGTTTTTT